The 8 T cell receptor beta chains given below trace back to one sample, sequenced in a study of blood T cells in healthy people across ages. Sample-barcoded 5' priming and a J-beta primer mix drove a second PCR of about 6 to 12 cycles. TCRdb recomputed calls from the 5' RACE reads with MiXCR, one row per CDR3 protein. The data show under 2,000,000 distinct CDR3 sequences, around half seen once. The sequenced sample consisted of blood. The origin of the receptors is a woman in her forties in good health.

This clonotype was counted only a few times. The chain has TRBV4-3 and TRBJ2-7; D may be TRBD1 (5 bases). The CDR3 spans 15 residues. V was pared by 0 bases and J by 0 bases, with 9 bases between. Germline-derived CDR1 and CDR2 are LGHNA and YSLEER. The CDR3 loop is CASSQEWGFSYEQYF. CDR3 coding DNA: TGCGCCAGCAGCCAAGAATGGGGCTTCTCCTACGAGCAGTACTTC.

The sample holds a few counts of this clonotype. The chain has TRBV20-1 and TRBJ1-6; D not resolved. CDR1 is DFQATT, CDR2 SNEGSKA, per germline (reference sequence). The CDR3 sequence is 16 residues long. Trimming pared 6 bases from V and 4 bases from J, leaving 19 bases between. CDR3 sequence (DNA): TGCAGTGCGATCCGAGCGGGTGGGGTATATAATTCACCCCTCCACTTT. The encoded protein is CSAIRAGGVYNSPLHF.

The chain uses TRBV10-3 and TRBJ1-1; D gene unclear. The CDR3 is 17 residues long. V was pared by 4 bases and J by 2 bases, with 20 bases between. Germline V lookup: CDR1 ENHRY, CDR2 SYGVKD. The CDR3 loop is CAISVRQGGITNTEAFF. In DNA form, the CDR3 reads TGTGCCATCAGTGTCCGACAAGGCGGCATCACAAACACTGAAGCTTTCTTT.

The V gene is TRBV28, the J gene TRBJ2-4; no firm D call. The J call could be wrong; TRBJ2-7 is a better fit for the DNA end. The CDR3 sequence is 13 residues long. In germline, CDR1 is MDHEN, CDR2 SYDVKM. CDR3 DNA: TGTGCCAGCATGCCCGTGGGCACCTACGAGCAGTACTTC. Translated, it gives CASMPVGTYEQYF.

The chain uses TRBV7-9 and TRBJ1-5; 7 nucleotides align to TRBD1. CDR1 and CDR2 (germline): SEHNR, FQNEAQ (reference sequence). The CDR3 length is 14 residues. Trimming took 7 bases from V and 5 from J; bases not matched to a gene: 8. The CDR3 DNA follows: TGTGCCAGCACCCTAGGGGGCTTAGATCAGCCCCAGCATTTT. It translates to CASTLGGLDQPQHF.

The chain is built from TRBV6-5 and TRBJ1-5; TRBD1 agrees at 9 bases. Germline CDR1 is MNHEY and CDR2 is SVGAGI. CDR3 length: 13 amino acids. Losses at the gene ends were 9 bases for V and 4 bases for J; bases not matched to a gene: 4. This chain's CDR3 is CASRQGVNQPQHF. The CDR3 DNA sequence: TGTGCCAGTAGACAGGGGGTTAATCAGCCCCAGCATTTT.

The chain couples TRBV6-5 to TRBJ2-7, with 8 bases aligning to TRBD1. The germline V gene has CDR1 MNHEY and CDR2 SVGAGI. The CDR3 is 17 amino acids. V trimming: 4 bases; J trimming: 3 bases; junction bases outside the gene matches: 14. The CDR3 bases are TGTGCCAGCAGTTCCCCGCCGGGCAGGGGGCCTTTCTACGAGCAGTACTTC. Translated, it gives CASSSPPGRGPFYEQYF.

The rearrangement uses TRBV7-9 and TRBJ2-1; possible D gene TRBD2, 6 bases. The germline gives CDR1 SEHNR, CDR2 FQNEAQ (reference sequence). The V end lost 1 base, the J end lost 12 bases, and 10 bases lay between the germline ends. CDR3 length equals 12 residues. CDR3 coding DNA: TGTGCCAGCAGCTTAGAGCTGGGGGGGCAGTTCTTC. It codes for CASSLELGGQFF.